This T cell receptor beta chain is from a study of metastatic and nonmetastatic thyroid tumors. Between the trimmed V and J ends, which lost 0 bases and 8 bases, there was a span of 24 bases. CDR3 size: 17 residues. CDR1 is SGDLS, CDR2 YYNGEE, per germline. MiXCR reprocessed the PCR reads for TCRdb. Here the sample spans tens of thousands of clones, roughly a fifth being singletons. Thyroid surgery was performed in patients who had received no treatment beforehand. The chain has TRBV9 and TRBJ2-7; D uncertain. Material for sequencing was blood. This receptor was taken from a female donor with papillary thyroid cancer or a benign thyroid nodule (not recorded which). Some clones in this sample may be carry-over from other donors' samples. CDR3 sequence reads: CASSVARVVHPQLQQYF. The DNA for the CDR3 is TGTGCCAGCAGCGTAGCTAGGGTAGTTCATCCTCAGTTGCAGCAGTACTTC.